Listed below are T cell receptor beta chains from one sample, sequenced in a study of graft-versus-host responses after intestinal transplantation. Their cognate antigens are unknown. Assay: immunoSEQ multiplex PCR; the TCRdb copy retains only in-frame clones and omits some. The sample has more than 80,000 clones, less than 90% seen once. Source: unstimulated CD4+ T cells sorted from spleen or lymph node cells, taken before intestinal transplant. These TCRs come from a human donor who received an intestinal transplant. The CDR3 runs from the conserved cysteine through the conserved F or W. The size of a clone is reported for some rows only, either as once, few or many, or as a class for expanded clones.

v_gene: TRBV28
abundance: NA
CDR3aa: CASSAPGGRSYEQYF

v_gene: TRBV28
abundance: NA
CDR3aa: CASSLAYGQGRRDQPQHF

v_gene: TRBV5-1
abundance: NA
CDR3aa: CASSFGTTNTGELFF

v_gene: TRBV29-1
abundance: NA
CDR3aa: CSVRAGINQPQHF

v_gene: TRBV6-5
abundance: NA
CDR3aa: CASSSLAGVGYEQFF

v_gene: TRBV27
abundance: NA
CDR3aa: CASSSRLRRVWCEQYF

v_gene: TRBV28
abundance: NA
CDR3aa: CASSSAGGSKETQYF

v_gene: TRBV28
abundance: once
CDR3aa: CASSLLGLAGGEQYF

v_gene: TRBV10-3
abundance: NA
CDR3aa: CAISEYPPGHSNQPQHF

v_gene: TRBV5-1
abundance: NA
CDR3aa: CASSLEPSGSGNEQFF

v_gene: TRBV2
abundance: NA
CDR3aa: CASSDVLAATAQYF

v_gene: TRBV19
abundance: NA
CDR3aa: CASSRDRGTEAFF

v_gene: TRBV4-1
abundance: NA
CDR3aa: CASSQEGSPAGGELFF

v_gene: TRBV2
abundance: once
CDR3aa: CASSEQLPEQFF

v_gene: TRBV6-1
abundance: once
CDR3aa: CASRSRTGNTGELFF

v_gene: TRBV11-2
abundance: NA
CDR3aa: CASSPRVSGNTEAFF

v_gene: TRBV5-1
abundance: NA
CDR3aa: CASSSNRGLEYEQYF

v_gene: TRBV28
abundance: NA
CDR3aa: CASSLVTNRGLVYNEQFF

v_gene: TRBV11-1
abundance: NA
CDR3aa: CASSLALTTAQETQYF

v_gene: TRBV10-3
abundance: NA
CDR3aa: CAISGDRDDTQYF

v_gene: TRBV5-1
abundance: NA
CDR3aa: CASSLGQGRTNEKLFF

v_gene: TRBV28
abundance: NA
CDR3aa: CASSSADRNYGYTF

v_gene: TRBV27
abundance: NA
CDR3aa: CASSIRQRGIWFF

v_gene: TRBV7-2
abundance: once
CDR3aa: CASSQLRGLGLPGEQYF

v_gene: TRBV2
abundance: NA
CDR3aa: CASSEPGTGTGGHGYTF

v_gene: TRBV5-4
abundance: NA
CDR3aa: CASSLKAGIQETQYF

v_gene: TRBV6-1
abundance: NA
CDR3aa: CASHGLVGGGQPQHF

v_gene: TRBV10-2
abundance: once
CDR3aa: CASSEALTGRHYGYTF

v_gene: TRBV6-5
abundance: NA
CDR3aa: CASSPIGRTYEQYF

v_gene: TRBV19
abundance: NA
CDR3aa: CASSGRGVSTDTQYF

v_gene: TRBV15
abundance: NA
CDR3aa: CATSRDWQGNYNEQFF

v_gene: TRBV19
abundance: once
CDR3aa: CASSTGGVGNTEAFF

v_gene: TRBV6-1
abundance: NA
CDR3aa: CASSDIQLGPTDTQYF

v_gene: TRBV5-8
abundance: few
CDR3aa: CASSLVGRGTYEQYF

v_gene: TRBV6-5
abundance: NA
CDR3aa: CASSYSGQPAYEQYF

v_gene: TRBV2
abundance: NA
CDR3aa: CASRATGTESDEQYF

v_gene: TRBV5-1
abundance: NA
CDR3aa: CASSLATSGDSDTQYF

v_gene: TRBV10-2
abundance: NA
CDR3aa: CASSITAGLYEQYF

v_gene: TRBV15
abundance: NA
CDR3aa: CATSSPGQGAGEQYF

v_gene: TRBV9
abundance: few
CDR3aa: CASSVDTAYNEQFF

v_gene: TRBV14
abundance: once
CDR3aa: CASSRDRAEQYF

v_gene: TRBV28
abundance: NA
CDR3aa: CASSLGTTLGQAGIEKLFF

v_gene: TRBV7-2
abundance: NA
CDR3aa: CASSPGQGLNQPQHF

v_gene: TRBV9
abundance: NA
CDR3aa: CASSVAGTSGSWPYNEQFF

v_gene: TRBV18
abundance: NA
CDR3aa: CASSQQGFYGYTF

v_gene: TRBV2
abundance: NA
CDR3aa: CASRPDRGGSYEQYF

v_gene: TRBV27
abundance: NA
CDR3aa: CASSAGGGNQPQHF

v_gene: TRBV19
abundance: NA
CDR3aa: CASNFRGPDEKLFF

v_gene: TRBV5-1
abundance: NA
CDR3aa: CASSPEWAASTDTQYF

v_gene: TRBV18
abundance: NA
CDR3aa: CASSTDRNTGELFF

v_gene: TRBV28
abundance: NA
CDR3aa: CASSEENSPLHF

v_gene: TRBV6-1
abundance: once
CDR3aa: CASSEAHSHSNQPQHF

v_gene: TRBV5-4
abundance: NA
CDR3aa: CASSPGGYEQYF

v_gene: TRBV7-8
abundance: NA
CDR3aa: CASSLGTGGTYEQYF

v_gene: TRBV5-4
abundance: NA
CDR3aa: CASSRQGDTEAFF

v_gene: TRBV2
abundance: once
CDR3aa: CASSEAGQGAFVYGYTF

v_gene: TRBV29-1
abundance: NA
CDR3aa: CSVGDSLYGYTF

v_gene: TRBV5-6
abundance: NA
CDR3aa: CASSLAPGVTYEQYF

v_gene: TRBV7-9
abundance: NA
CDR3aa: CASSFSGGVNSYNEQFF

v_gene: TRBV7-2
abundance: NA
CDR3aa: CASRPGQGAPGELFF